The table lists the clone carrying this T cell receptor beta chain with a few counts. Its antigen remains unidentified. This record belongs to a study of cytomegalovirus exposure and HLA in healthy donors. The wider study: Early release data held tens of millions of unique TCRs from HLA-typed donors. Study results and limitations: V- and J-gene trimming in TCR beta was tied to a missense DCLRE1C variant by an analysis performed later.

This CDR3 contains 18 residues. The V gene end was trimmed by 2 bases and the J gene end by 0 bases; junction bases not matched to a gene: 11. Germline V gene lookup returns CDR1 SGHNT and CDR2 YYREEE (reference sequence). Vbeta (60) and Jbeta (13) primers were used in the PCR. In the source study's methods: An analysis performed later counted roughly 80 million unique TCR beta chains (roughly 10 million of them shared). Data came from immunoSEQ multiplex PCR; TCRdb stores just in-frame clones and leaves some out. The V and J calls and clone size are taken from that table; D and trimming were inferred from the DNA. The table lists approximately 140,000 clones, around 59% of them singletons.

V gene TRBV5-4 combines with J gene TRBJ2-7; TRBD2 aligns across 10 bases. This clonotype was sampled from a male donor in good health and CMV-seronegative. Source material: PBMCs. CDR3 sequence: CASSFGLAGARSSYEQYF. The DNA for the CDR3 is TGTGCCAGCAGCTTTGGGCTAGCGGGGGCCCGGAGCTCCTACGAGCAGTACTTC.